This T cell receptor (beta chain) was recovered during a study of regulatory T cells in long-lasting Graves disease. Background on the study: Positive TSH receptor antibodies alongside over 5 years of antithyroid drugs were what marked Graves' disease as persistent. Findings and limits, study-wide: Only a small sample size was used, which may have cut accuracy.

Arm-PCR with iRepertoire HTBI primers amplified the CDR3 regions for these TCR beta libraries. One entry per CDR3 protein results from TCRdb running MiXCR on the multiplex PCR reads. This table has roughly 300,000 distinct CDR3 sequences, around 20% appearing once. Time point defined: persistent/refractory GD, antithyroid drugs over 5 years with positive TRAb. From PBMCs, RNA was extracted and then used to make the TCR library. This clonotype has more than one count but fewer than ten. Its specificity is unknown. Trimming left V 3 bases short and J 3 bases short, with 15 bases between. Germline lookup yields CDR1 DFQATT and CDR2 SNEGSKA (reference sequence). The CDR3 spans 14 residues.

This chain connects TRBV20-1 to TRBJ2-7; TRBD1 is a possible D gene (6 bases). Material: peripheral blood mononuclear cells (PBMCs), obtained when the disease was refractory, from a patient treated with antithyroid drugs. This receptor was identified in a female donor with Graves disease. CDR3 residues: CSARPRLRGYEQYF. Written as DNA, the CDR3 is TGCAGTGCTAGGCCACGGCTCAGGGGCTACGAGCAGTACTTC.